This TCR beta chain was sequenced for a study of shared T cell receptors in the human thymus. Germline V gives CDR1 SQVTM, CDR2 ANQGSEA. The length of the CDR3 is 13 residues. V shed 3 bases and J shed 6 bases, with 14 bases lying between them. Assay: immunoSEQ multiplex PCR; the TCRdb copy retains only in-frame clones and omits some. The sample has more than 550,000 clones, over 75% seen once. In addition, the sample was reused for a study of human thymus T cells. That source reports: Use of V and J genes seemed skewed within the thymic and blood repertoires. Related research reported highly overlapping thymic repertoires among unrelated individuals.

This TCR came from a boy in the first two years of life with a congenital heart defect. Source material: thymocytes. The chain combines TRBV29-1 with TRBJ1-1, with D perhaps TRBD1 (5 bases). The CDR3 coding sequence is TGCAGCGTTGAGTTCGTGTCAGGGCCTGAAGCTTTCTTT. This codes for CSVEFVSGPEAFF. The full variable domain, in which reference TRBV29-1 and TRBJ1-1 provide the parts outside the CDR3, is SAVISQKPSRDICQRGTSLTIQCQVDSQVTMMFWYRQQPGQSLTLIATANQGSEATYESGFVIDKFPISRPNLTFSTLTVSNMSPEDSSIYLCSVEFVSGPEAFFGQGTRLTVV.